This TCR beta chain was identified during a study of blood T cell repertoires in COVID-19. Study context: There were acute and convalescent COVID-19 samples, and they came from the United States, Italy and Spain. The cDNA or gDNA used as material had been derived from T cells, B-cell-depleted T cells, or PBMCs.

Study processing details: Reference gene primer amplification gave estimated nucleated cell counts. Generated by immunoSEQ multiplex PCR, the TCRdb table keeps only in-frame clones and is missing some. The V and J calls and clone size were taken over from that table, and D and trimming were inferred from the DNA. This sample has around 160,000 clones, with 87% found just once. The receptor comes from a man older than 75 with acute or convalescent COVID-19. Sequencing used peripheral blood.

The CDR3 sequence: CASSQDAVSRGGYNEQFF. CDR3 sequence (DNA): TGTGCCAGCAGCCAAGATGCGGTGTCGCGGGGGGGATACAATGAGCAGTTCTTC. The gene calls are TRBV4-2 and TRBJ2-1; 9 bases are a match to TRBD2. Germline assignment: CDR1 LGHNA and CDR2 YNFKEQ. The CDR3 runs 18 residues. After removal of 0 bases from V and 4 bases from J, the junction contained 10 bases not matched to a gene.